The rows below give T cell receptor beta chains drawn from one sample of a study of blood T cells in healthy people across ages. TCRdb itself ran the 5' RACE reads through MiXCR, one entry per CDR3 protein. The sample holds around 670,000 distinct CDR3 sequences; about 30% are singletons and the top ten take more than 15%. Sequenced input: blood. The receptors shown here come from a woman older than 75 in good health. CDR3s include the opening cysteine and the closing phenylalanine or tryptophan. The order of the fields is clone size, J gene, CDR3 length, V gene, D gene, CDR3 protein, CDR3 DNA. A D gene is named only where the DNA matches it firmly. Not all rows give a size; the values are once, few, many and, for expanded clones, a class.

clone size: NA; J gene: TRBJ1-5; CDR3 length: 15; V gene: TRBV6-5; D gene: NA; CDR3 protein: CASSFLGTGNQSQHF; CDR3 DNA: TGTGCCAGCAGTTTTTTAGGGACCGGCAATCAGTCCCAGCATTTT
clone size: NA; J gene: TRBJ2-4; CDR3 length: 15; V gene: TRBV9; D gene: NA; CDR3 protein: CASSQQGTAKNIQYF; CDR3 DNA: TGTGCCAGCTCACAGCAGGGGACCGCCAAAAACATTCAGTACTTC
clone size: NA; J gene: TRBJ2-7; CDR3 length: 15; V gene: TRBV6-2/TRBV6-3; D gene: TRBD1; CDR3 protein: CASSYPGQGLYEQYF; CDR3 DNA: TGTGCCAGCAGTTACCCGGGACAGGGACTTTACGAGCAGTACTTC
clone size: many; J gene: TRBJ1-2; CDR3 length: 12; V gene: TRBV6-1; D gene: NA; CDR3 protein: CASSRHEKGYTF; CDR3 DNA: TGTGCCAGCAGTCGGCATGAGAAAGGCTACACCTTC
clone size: many; J gene: TRBJ1-1; CDR3 length: 15; V gene: TRBV6-5; D gene: TRBD1; CDR3 protein: CASNARDRGLGEAFF; CDR3 DNA: TGTGCCAGCAACGCCCGGGACAGGGGTTTAGGTGAAGCTTTCTTT
clone size: many; J gene: TRBJ1-2; CDR3 length: 12; V gene: TRBV6-6; D gene: NA; CDR3 protein: CASRDSPRGYTF; CDR3 DNA: TGTGCCAGCAGGGACAGTCCAAGGGGCTACACCTTC
clone size: NA; J gene: TRBJ1-1; CDR3 length: 13; V gene: TRBV20-1; D gene: NA; CDR3 protein: CSARGWGGTEAFF; CDR3 DNA: TGCAGTGCTAGAGGTTGGGGTGGCACTGAAGCTTTCTTT
clone size: NA; J gene: TRBJ2-3; CDR3 length: 13; V gene: TRBV11-3; D gene: NA; CDR3 protein: CASRGGVTDTQYF; CDR3 DNA: TGTGCCAGCCGGGGCGGGGTCACAGATACGCAGTATTTT
clone size: NA; J gene: TRBJ2-3; CDR3 length: 14; V gene: TRBV5-1; D gene: NA; CDR3 protein: CASSLYTGTDTQYF; CDR3 DNA: TGCGCCAGCAGCCTCTACACGGGCACAGATACGCAGTATTTT
clone size: many; J gene: TRBJ1-1; CDR3 length: 12; V gene: TRBV7-9; D gene: NA; CDR3 protein: CASKRENTEAFF; CDR3 DNA: TGTGCCAGCAAAAGGGAAAACACTGAAGCTTTCTTT
clone size: once; J gene: TRBJ2-2; CDR3 length: 15; V gene: TRBV5-4; D gene: TRBD2; CDR3 protein: CASGTSGGATGELFF; CDR3 DNA: TGTGCCAGCGGGACTAGCGGGGGGGCTACCGGGGAGCTGTTTTTT
clone size: NA; J gene: TRBJ1-1; CDR3 length: 14; V gene: TRBV7-9; D gene: NA; CDR3 protein: CASSLGATASEAFF; CDR3 DNA: TGTGCCAGCAGCTTAGGAGCGACAGCGTCTGAAGCTTTCTTT